By proportion, the clone carrying this T cell receptor beta chain is medium-sized. Between the trimmed V and J ends, which lost 2 bases and 2 bases, there was a span of 8 bases. Germline loops: CDR1 SGHKS, CDR2 YYEKEE (reference sequence). The CDR3 sequence is 13 residues long. Produced via immunoSEQ multiplex PCR; TCRdb's table is partial and in-frame only. The sample consists of some 34,000 clones, over 60% of them appearing once. The sample originates from a study of radiotherapy plus CTLA-4 blockade in lung cancer. The clonotype comes from a human donor with non-small cell lung cancer who had stable disease on radiotherapy plus ipilimumab. This sample comprised peripheral blood, obtained from a patient treated with radiotherapy plus ipilimumab. The chain is built from TRBV5-5 and TRBJ2-7, with D maybe TRBD1 (6 bases). The CDR3 is CASSFRDTYEQYF. The CDR3 DNA follows: TGTGCCAGCAGCTTCCGGGACACCTACGAGCAGTACTTC.